This TCR beta chain originates from a study of T cell responses to AZD1222 COVID-19 vaccine. The repertoire was sequenced with immunoSEQ multiplex PCR; TCRdb's copy has only in-frame clones and lacks some. This sample yields nearly 110,000 clones, of which 80% to 95% are seen a single time; 8% to 10% belongs to the top ten. This CDR3 region has 13 residues. With 7 bases removed from V and 0 bases from J, the gap between germline ends came to 9 bases. Germline V gene lookup returns CDR1 LNHDA and CDR2 SQIVND (reference sequence). The source of this sequence is an adult who received the AZD1222 COVID-19 vaccine. The sample was peripheral blood, taken 28 days after the second AZD1222 dose. J is TRBJ1-1 and V is TRBV19; D unclear. CDR3 sequence reads: CASTEAMNTEAFF. The CDR3 region has the DNA TGTGCCAGTACGGAGGCTATGAACACTGAAGCTTTCTTT.